This T cell receptor beta chain was sequenced during a study of regulatory T cells in long-lasting Graves disease. Time point indicated: newly diagnosed GD, antithyroid drugs for less than 3 months. From RNA extracted from PBMCs, the TCR library was made. In its sample, this clonotype was seen many times. Germline V CDR1 and CDR2: SQVTM, ANQGSEA. V was trimmed by 4 bases and J by 1 base, leaving 8 bases between them. The CDR3 extends over 13 amino acids. CDR3-region Arm-PCR and iRepertoire HTBI primers produced the TCR beta libraries. TCRdb reprocessed the multiplex PCR reads with MiXCR, giving one entry per CDR3 protein. The sample has hundreds of thousands of distinct CDR3 sequences; about 15% are singletons. Another study also made use of these data, one on T cells in Graves' hyperthyroidism and ophthalmopathy.

The sequence derives from a woman in her 30s with Graves disease. This sample comprised peripheral blood mononuclear cells (PBMCs), obtained at new diagnosis, from a patient treated with antithyroid drugs. This rearrangement joins TRBV29-1 to TRBJ1-3, with D possibly matching TRBD1 (5 bases). This CDR3 reads CSVGQSSGNTIYF. The CDR3 bases are TGCAGCGTTGGACAGTCATCTGGAAACACCATATATTTT.